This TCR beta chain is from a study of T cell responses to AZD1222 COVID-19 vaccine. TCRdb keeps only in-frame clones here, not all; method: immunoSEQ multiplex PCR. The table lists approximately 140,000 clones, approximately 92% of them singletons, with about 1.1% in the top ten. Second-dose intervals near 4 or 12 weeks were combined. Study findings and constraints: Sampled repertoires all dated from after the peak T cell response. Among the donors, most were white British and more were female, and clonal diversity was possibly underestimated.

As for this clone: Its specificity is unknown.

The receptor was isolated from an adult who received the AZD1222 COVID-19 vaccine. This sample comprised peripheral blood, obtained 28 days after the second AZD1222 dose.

The CDR3: CASSKIQNSPLHF. CDR3 bases: TGTGCCAGCAGCAAGATACAAAATTCACCCCTCCACTTT. V and J are TRBV27 and TRBJ1-6, with D uncertain. Germline CDR1 is MNHEY and CDR2 is SMNVEV (reference sequence). V lost 6 bases and J 7 bases, leaving 10 bases between the germline ends. CDR3 size: 13 residues.